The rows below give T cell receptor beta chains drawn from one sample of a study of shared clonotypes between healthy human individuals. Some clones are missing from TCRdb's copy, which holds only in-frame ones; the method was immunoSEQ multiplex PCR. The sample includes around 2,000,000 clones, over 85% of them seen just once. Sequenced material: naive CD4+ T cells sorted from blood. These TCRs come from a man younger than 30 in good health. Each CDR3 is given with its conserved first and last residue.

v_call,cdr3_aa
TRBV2,CASGDRGYNEQFF
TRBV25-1,CASTLAGAGANVLTF
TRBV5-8,CASSLSLAGGPSTDTQYF
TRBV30,CAWSIPHEQYF
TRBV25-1,CASSETSARDTQYF
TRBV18,CASSPIGTDVLYSNQPQHF
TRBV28,CASTRESLGNQPQHF
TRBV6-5,CASSEQGANYGYTF
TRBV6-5,CASSKSGGNTGELFF
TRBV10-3,CAISESKPGLTYEQYF
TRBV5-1,CASSLASGLSSYNSPLHF